Included here is one T cell receptor beta chain sequence, with context. This clonotype was observed at least ten times. Its target antigen remains unknown. Base qualities are not provided; no much larger clone lies one nucleotide away. The CDR3, from cysteine to phenylalanine, totals 15 residues. Here the CDR3 DNA is all that survives: 45 bases in frame from base 1. CDR1 and CDR2 are drawn from the germline V gene: KGHSH, LQKENI. Unmatched junction bases come to 2, with V trimmed by 3 bases and J by 1 base. These data come from a study of human T cells and chemical hapten exposure (dated by TCRdb to the early 2020s). Notes on the research overall: For sensitization, 2% DPC in acetone was applied to an approximately 2 cm by approximately 2 cm area of upper inner arm skin. For TCR sequencing, blood came from about 29 alopecia patients at anywhere from one to four time points (pre-sensitization, 2, 6 and 24 weeks). Patch testing was done on the upper back using Finn chambers containing 0.01% DPC, and results were scored after 6 days according to International Contact Dermatitis Research Group standards. The study tracked peripheral blood TCR repertoire changes in vivo during primary and secondary sensitization to the hapten diphenylcyclopropenone (DPC) in alopecia patients. Throughout the study period of roughly 24 weeks, patients also received therapeutic DPC doses to the scalp every week. Most of the patients in the cohort were female, and the cohort covered alopecia areata with under or over 50% scalp involvement, alopecia totalis and alopecia universalis. Blood samples were taken from patients before sensitization (week 0) and then at 2, 6 and about 24 weeks after DPC sensitization. Libraries were combined into a pool for sequencing, and differences in TCR yield between samples came mainly from small differences in library volumes within the pool.

The sample's time point label, in plain terms: patch test 1, 2 weeks after DPC sensitization. The treatment or condition label, read with the paper, signifies: therapeutic diphenylcyclopropenone sensitization with weekly scalp DPC. At every patch-test visit, the blood draw took place before the patch test was put on. Patients were considered eligible if aged 18 to 70, diagnosed with alopecia and deemed suitable for DPC therapy, and patients were excluded if pregnant. Unfractionated whole blood was collected in Tempus Blood RNA tubes, and total RNA was extracted from that blood. The library was generated by RACE. The listed sequencing device is NextSeq 500. During library preparation, unique molecular identifiers were attached to individual cDNA molecules so that TCRs could be counted quantitatively and reproducibly. Each blood RNA sample was used to sequence both TCR alpha and TCR beta chains. In the authors' own workflow: A median of roughly 100,000 TCRs per sample was observed, with a range of 23,224 to 690,600. The Decombinator software suite was used to annotate V, J and CDR3 in the TCR reads. To make PS versus PT1 abundance plots, every sample was subsampled to the same number of TCRs (28,000). Expanded TCRs were defined as absent before sensitization and observed at least eight times at the 2-week time point. TCRdb handled the public reads itself, with Q25 trimming in fastp and clone calling in MiXCR, and kept productive beta chains. Duplicate CDR3 protein sequences are folded into a single record with the most common DNA and genes. V and J calls and clone size were set by TCRdb, not the authors. The table for this sample lists tens of thousands of distinct CDR3 sequences; 12% of them were counted only once. The top ten clonotypes cover about 4% of the sample.

Summary of the overall study and its limitations: Expanded TCRs formed significantly more large CDR3 similarity clusters than pre-sensitization or healthy control sets, consistent with antigen-driven responses. After repeated subsampling, the strength of the expansion versus patch-test correlation and the threshold at which it became significant changed. Patch test score correlated positively with the number of PT1 expanded TCRs, reaching significance at thresholds 8, 16 and 32 but not at 4. Because all patients had alopecia, a presumed autoimmune disease, the immune response of the patients might differ from that of healthy individuals. DPC sensitization did not change the number of TCRs with a frequency above 1 in 1000, and there was no evidence of changes in global repertoire structure.

Sample: whole blood, taken in connection with sensitization to the hapten diphenylcyclopropenone (DPC). The clonotype was recovered from a woman aged 55-70 years with alopecia areata. Some clones in this sample may be carry-over from other donors' samples. The chain employs TRBV18 and TRBJ1-2, with 10 junctional bases fitting TRBD1. The nucleotide sequence reads TGTGCCAGCTCACCTGGGACAGGGGTTAACTATGGCTACACCTTC. The translation is CASSPGTGVNYGYTF.